This TCR beta chain was obtained from a study of shared clonotypes between healthy human individuals. CDR1 and CDR2 (germline): GTSNPN, SVGIG (reference sequence). Deletions cut 3 bases from V and 0 bases from J, with 18 bases between. The CDR3 is 17 amino acids. The protocol was immunoSEQ multiplex PCR, while the TCRdb copy is restricted to in-frame clones and leaves out a portion. The sample shows about 460,000 clones, 60% to 80% of them seen only once. The chain carries TRBV30 and TRBJ1-3; D unresolved. The TCR was taken from a woman aged 40 to 50 in good health. Some clones in this sample may be carry-over from other donors' samples. The sequenced sample consisted of PBMCs. In DNA, the CDR3 is TGTGCCTGGAGCCGTAATCTCATATCGACCTCTGGAAACACCATATATTTT. This translates into CAWSRNLISTSGNTIYF.